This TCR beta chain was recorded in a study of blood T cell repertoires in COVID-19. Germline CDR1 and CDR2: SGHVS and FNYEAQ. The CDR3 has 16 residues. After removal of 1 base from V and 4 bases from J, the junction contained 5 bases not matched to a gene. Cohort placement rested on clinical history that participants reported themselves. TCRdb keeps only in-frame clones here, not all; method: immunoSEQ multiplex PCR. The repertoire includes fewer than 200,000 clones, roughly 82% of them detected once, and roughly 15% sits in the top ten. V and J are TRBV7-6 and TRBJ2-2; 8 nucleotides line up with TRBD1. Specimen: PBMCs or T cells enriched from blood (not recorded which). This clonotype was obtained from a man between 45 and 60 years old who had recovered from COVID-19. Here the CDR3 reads CASSLGQGASTGELFF. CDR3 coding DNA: TGTGCCAGCAGCTTAGGGCAGGGGGCTAGCACCGGGGAGCTGTTTTTT.